This TCR beta chain was sequenced in a study of blood T cell repertoires in COVID-19. There are 12 residues in the CDR3. The V gene's germline CDR1 is MDHEN and CDR2 SYDVKM. Generated by immunoSEQ multiplex PCR, the TCRdb table keeps only in-frame clones and is missing some. The table has about 300,000 clones, around 84% seen once. Grouping used clinical history reported by participants in a survey and questionnaire. The receptor was isolated from a man aged 25-45 years who had recovered from COVID-19. The chain uses TRBV28 and TRBJ2-7, with TRBD2 matching over 7 bases. The end of the DNA aligns better with TRBJ2-1, so the J call may be wrong. The material sequenced was PBMCs or T cells enriched from blood (not recorded which). CDR3 sequence reads: CASRGGYYEQFF. The CDR3 DNA reads as TGTGCCAGCAGGGGGGGGTACTACGAGCAGTTCTTC.